This entry lists 13 T cell receptor beta chains sequenced from one sample in a study of T cell changes during pregnancy in multiple sclerosis. Measured with immunoSEQ multiplex PCR; TCRdb has only the in-frame clones, and not every one. The sample gives tens of thousands of clones, less than 95% of which show up once; approximately 5.8% is in the top ten. Sequences were derived from peripheral blood, sampled in the third trimester of pregnancy. The receptors derive from a female donor in good health, enrolled as a control in a pregnancy study.

V and J are TRBV18 and TRBJ1-1; possible D gene TRBD1, 5 bases. Trimming removed 3 bases from V and 0 bases from J, with 20 bases in between. This CDR3 is 18 amino acids long. CDR1 is KGHSH, CDR2 LQKENI, per germline. The CDR3 sequence is CASSPQRRTGAMNTEAFF. The CDR3 nucleotides are TGTGCCAGCTCACCGCAAAGGAGAACAGGAGCCATGAACACTGAAGCTTTCTTT.

This chain joins TRBV7-2 and TRBJ2-1; tentatively, D is TRBD1 (6 bases). V was clipped by 3 bases and J by 2 bases, with 20 bases between them. There are 18 residues in the CDR3. Germline CDR1 is SGHTA and CDR2 is FQGNSA. The chain's CDR3 is CASSFWIGGDKTYNEQFF. The CDR3 region has the DNA TGTGCCAGCAGCTTCTGGATTGGGGGCGACAAGACCTACAATGAGCAGTTCTTC. Complete variable domain (other parts from reference TRBV7-2 and TRBJ2-1): GAGVSQSPSNKVTEKGKDVELRCDPISGHTALYWYRQSLGQGLEFLIYFQGNSAPDKSGLPSDRFSAERTGGSVSTLTIQRTQQEDSAVYLCASSFWIGGDKTYNEQFFGPGTRLTVL.

This chain links TRBV10-1 with TRBJ2-3; 8 positions agree with TRBD2. Germline lookup yields CDR1 WNHNN and CDR2 SYGVQD (reference sequence). J was trimmed by 4 bases and V by 0 bases; bases with no gene match: 6. CDR3 size: 16 residues. Here the CDR3 reads CASSESAGGRSDTQYF. As DNA, the CDR3 is TGCGCCAGCAGTGAGTCGGCGGGGGGTCGGTCAGATACGCAGTATTTT.

This clone has only one observation. The chain is built from TRBV6-1 and TRBJ2-5, with 14 nucleotides matching TRBD2. V lost 8 bases and J lost 2; bases outside the gene matches: 4. Germline V gives CDR1 MNHNS, CDR2 SASEGT. The CDR3 runs 15 residues. The DNA for the CDR3 is TGTGCCAGCCATAGGACTAGCGGGGGGCAAGAGACCCAGTACTTC. Its translation: CASHRTSGGQETQYF.

This chain links TRBV5-1 with TRBJ1-1; D perhaps matches TRBD1 (6 bases). CDR1 and CDR2 (germline): SGHRS, YFSETQ. With 0 bases removed from V and 5 bases from J, the gap between germline ends came to 11 bases. This CDR3 contains 14 residues. The CDR3 bases are TGCGCCAGCAGCTTGGAGGGAGGGGGGACTGAAGCTTTCTTT. Translating gives CASSLEGGGTEAFF.

This chain links TRBV7-2 with TRBJ2-2, with 8 positions matching TRBD2. In germline, CDR1 is SGHTA, CDR2 FQGNSA. V lost 3 bases and J lost 5; bases outside the gene matches: 8. This CDR3 has 16 residues. CDR3: CASSFFSGGITGELFF. The CDR3 bases are TGTGCCAGCAGCTTCTTCAGCGGGGGAATAACCGGGGAGCTGTTTTTT.

V and J are TRBV7-8 and TRBJ2-1; 9 bases line up with TRBD2. Trimming at V came to 3 bases and at J to 0 bases, leaving 3 bases not matched to a gene. CDR1 is SGHVS, CDR2 FQNEAQ, per germline. This CDR3 contains 16 residues. The CDR3 protein is CASSLTSGRSYNEQFF. The CDR3 DNA reads as TGTGCCAGCAGCTTGACTAGCGGACGCTCCTACAATGAGCAGTTCTTC.

The chain uses TRBV9 and TRBJ2-6; 8 bases map to TRBD2. Germline trimming cut 3 bases from V and 4 bases from J; bases unmatched to any gene: 18. The CDR3 covers 20 residues. Germline V lookup: CDR1 SGDLS, CDR2 YYNGEE. The CDR3 loop reads CASSALREGGRGSGANVLTF. CDR3 DNA sequence: TGTGCCAGCAGCGCTCTCCGGGAGGGGGGCAGGGGATCCGGGGCCAACGTCCTGACTTTC.

The genes are TRBV5-1 and TRBJ2-1; 15 bases align to TRBD2. Germline trimming cut 0 bases from V and 8 bases from J; bases unmatched to any gene: 9. Germline V gene lookup returns CDR1 SGHRS and CDR2 YFSETQ. The CDR3 is 18 residues long. CDR3 sequence: CASSLGGLAGGLGHEQFF. The CDR3 region has the DNA TGCGCCAGCAGCTTGGGGGGACTAGCGGGAGGATTGGGCCATGAGCAGTTCTTC.

The rearrangement uses TRBV7-2 and TRBJ1-2, with TRBD1 identical over 7 bases. J was trimmed by 0 bases and V by 5 bases; bases with no gene match: 3. The CDR3 runs to 14 residues. Germline assignment: CDR1 SGHTA and CDR2 FQGNSA. The CDR3 loop is CASSLGQTNYGYTF. The CDR3 coding sequence is TGTGCCAGCAGCCTGGGACAGACTAACTATGGCTACACCTTC. Filled out from reference TRBV7-2 and TRBJ1-2, the complete variable domain reads GAGVSQSPSNKVTEKGKDVELRCDPISGHTALYWYRQSLGQGLEFLIYFQGNSAPDKSGLPSDRFSAERTGGSVSTLTIQRTQQEDSAVYLCASSLGQTNYGYTFGSGTRLTVV.

The chain is built from TRBV5-1 and TRBJ2-5; TRBD1 agrees at 7 bases. J gave up 5 bases and V 4 bases, and 14 bases lay outside the gene matches. This CDR3 contains 16 residues. Germline V lookup: CDR1 SGHRS, CDR2 YFSETQ. CDR3 in DNA: TGCGCCAGCAGCCGAAGGGACAGCCGGATACGGGAGACCCAGTACTTC. Translation gives CASSRRDSRIRETQYF.

The chain combines TRBV11-2 with TRBJ2-3, with a weak D call TRBD2 (5 bases). From germline, CDR1 is SGHAT and CDR2 FQNNGV. Trimming pared 5 bases from V and 0 bases from J, leaving 12 bases between. This CDR3 has 15 amino acids. CDR3 in amino acids: CASSKLGTSTDTQYF. CDR3 coding DNA: TGTGCCAGCAGCAAACTAGGTACTAGCACAGATACGCAGTATTTT.

The J gene is TRBJ1-1, the V gene TRBV30; D may be TRBD1 (6 bases). The germline V and J ends were trimmed by 3 bases and 8 bases, with 10 bases remaining between them. The CDR3 is 11 amino acids. Per germline, CDR1 GTSNPN and CDR2 SVGIG (reference sequence). This CDR3 is CAWRGGREAFF. The CDR3 bases are TGTGCCTGGAGGGGGGGGCGGGAAGCTTTCTTT.